This T cell receptor beta chain emerged from a study of T cells in Graves' hyperthyroidism and ophthalmopathy. This clonotype occurred many times. Amplification of TCR beta CDR3 regions was performed using RNA transcripts as template. The HTBI primer set was used in a first-round RT-PCR of the TCR CDR3. TCRdb passed the multiplex PCR reads through MiXCR, listing each CDR3 protein once. The sample carries hundreds of thousands of distinct CDR3 sequences, over 15% recorded once. The V and J ends lost 3 bases and 10 bases respectively, with 13 bases between them. In germline, CDR1 is LNHDA, CDR2 SQIVND (reference sequence). This CDR3 is built from 13 residues.

This sequence was found in a woman under 30 with Graves' ophthalmopathy. Sequencing was done on a sample of blood. J is TRBJ2-1 and V is TRBV19, with no clear D. This chain's CDR3 is CASSILFRQEQFF. CDR3 sequence (DNA): TGTGCCAGTAGTATTTTGTTTCGCCAGGAGCAGTTCTTC.